This T cell receptor (beta chain) was identified in a study of cytomegalovirus exposure and HLA in healthy donors. 13 Jbeta primers and 60 Vbeta primers were used for the PCR. Assay used: immunoSEQ multiplex PCR; TCRdb lists only in-frame clones, some missing. The table shows about 98,000 clones, with roughly three quarters occurring only once. Study findings and constraints: TCR beta chain V- and J-gene trimming was linked, in a later analysis, to a missense variant in DCLRE1C.

This CDR3 spans 16 amino acids. With 4 bases clipped from V and 6 bases from J, the junction kept 14 bases outside the gene matches. In germline, CDR1 is SGDLS, CDR2 YYNGEE. As regards this clone: The antigen remains undetermined.

The receptor was isolated from a man aged 35-49 years in good health and CMV-seronegative. V usage is TRBV9 and J usage is TRBJ1-1; 8 nucleotides align to TRBD1. Source material: PBMCs. CDR3 bases: TGTGCCAGCAGCCCTTCCGGACAGGGCTTTTTCTCTGAAGCTTTCTTT. Translation gives CASSPSGQGFFSEAFF.